The 8 T cell receptor beta chains in this list originate from one sample, sequenced in a study of blood T cell repertoires in COVID-19. TCRdb keeps only in-frame clones here, not all; method: immunoSEQ multiplex PCR. Counted here are over 60,000 clones, more than 75% occurring once; the ten biggest clones make up over 0.8%. Sequenced sample: peripheral blood. These receptors all stem from a man between 65 and 80 years old with acute or convalescent COVID-19.

The genes are TRBV2 and TRBJ2-5; no definite D call. This CDR3 region has 15 residues. With 2 bases removed from V and 4 bases from J, the gap between germline ends came to 14 bases. From germline, CDR1 is SNHLY and CDR2 FYNNEI. The CDR3: CASSELIQSLETQYF. The CDR3 DNA sequence: TGTGCCAGCAGTGAACTTATCCAAAGCCTAGAGACCCAGTACTTC.

Only one count was recorded for this clone. The J gene is TRBJ2-1, the V gene TRBV19, with TRBD2 identical over 15 bases. Germline V gene data show CDR1 as LNHDA and CDR2 as SQIVND (reference sequence). Germline trimming cut 5 bases from V and 2 bases from J; bases unmatched to any gene: 4. CDR3 length: 17 amino acids. CDR3 nucleotide sequence: TGTGCCAGTAGTGGGACTAGCGGGAGGATTACCTACAATGAGCAGTTCTTC. Translating it yields CASSGTSGRITYNEQFF. Together with reference TRBV19 and TRBJ2-1, the CDR3 gives the full variable domain: DGGITQSPKYLFRKEGQNVTLSCEQNLNHDAMYWYRQDPGQGLRLIYYSQIVNDFQKGDIAEGYSVSREKKESFPLTVTSAQKNPTAFYLCASSGTSGRITYNEQFFGPGTRLTVL.

The chain employs TRBV5-1 and TRBJ1-2; D is unclear. The V end was cut by 4 bases, the J end by 5 bases, with 9 bases between. Germline V gene sequence: CDR1 SGHRS, CDR2 YFSETQ. The CDR3 is 12 residues long. In DNA, the CDR3 is TGCGCCAGCAGCGGCAGTTTATATGGCTACACCTTC. It is translated as CASSGSLYGYTF.

This chain uses TRBV28 with TRBJ1-5, with unresolved D. Germline V CDR1 and CDR2: MDHEN, SYDVKM. V gave up 4 bases and J gave up 5 bases, with 18 bases separating them. This CDR3 region has 16 residues. CDR3 nucleotide sequence: TGTGCCAGCAGTTCCCCCCGTCCCGGGAGGCATCAGCCCCAGCATTTT. This sequence encodes CASSSPRPGRHQPQHF.

The chain employs TRBV28 and TRBJ1-6; TRBD1 is a possible D gene (6 bases). In germline, CDR1 is MDHEN, CDR2 SYDVKM. The V end was cut by 4 bases, the J end by 7 bases, with 14 bases between. CDR3 length: 15 residues. CDR3 protein: CASSSWTVENSPLHF. CDR3 nucleotide sequence: TGTGCCAGCAGTTCCTGGACAGTCGAGAATTCACCCCTCCACTTT.

V gene TRBV7-2 combines with J gene TRBJ2-2; tentative D call: TRBD2 (5 bases). This CDR3 is built from 14 residues. V was pared by 4 bases and J by 5 bases, with 11 bases between. Germline CDR1 and CDR2: SGHTA and FQGNSA. The CDR3 nucleotides are TGTGCCAGCAGCTGGAGGTTGGCAACCGGGGAGCTGTTTTTT. Its translation is CASSWRLATGELFF.

V usage is TRBV27 and J usage is TRBJ2-2; 11 nucleotides agree with TRBD2. The J segment lost 8 bases and the V segment lost 6 bases, leaving 8 bases of the junction unmatched. Germline V CDR1 and CDR2: MNHEY, SMNVEV (reference sequence). CDR3 length equals 15 residues. CDR3 DNA: TGTGCCAGCAGAAGGGGGACTAGCGGCGTTGGGGAGCTGTTTTTT. As protein: CASRRGTSGVGELFF.

V is TRBV6-5 and J is TRBJ1-1; D is uncertain. The CDR3 is 13 residues long. The V end was cut by 7 bases, the J end by 0 bases, with 9 bases between. Germline V gene data show CDR1 as MNHEY and CDR2 as SVGAGI. In DNA form, the CDR3 reads TGTGCCAGCACCACAGTTTTGAACACTGAAGCTTTCTTT. This sequence encodes CASTTVLNTEAFF.